The present T cell receptor (beta chain) was sequenced within a study of breast tumors, draining lymph nodes, adjacent tissues. The study, taken as a whole, reports: Data fit most tumor T cells coming from lymph node, expanding in tumor.

The CDR3 length is 17 residues. Germline trimming cut 6 bases from V and 3 bases from J; bases unmatched to any gene: 7. The germline gives CDR1 MRHNA, CDR2 SNTAGT. TCRdb re-derived calls from the multiplex PCR reads in MiXCR, one entry per CDR3 protein. The sample lists about 6,600 distinct CDR3 sequences, over 40% occurring once. This clonotype was counted ten times or more. The antigen is undetermined. Material for sequencing was tumor-adjacent breast tissue. This TCR derives from a female donor with breast cancer. Some clones in this sample may be carry-over from other donors' samples. The V gene is TRBV6-4, the J gene TRBJ2-6, with TRBD1 matching 11 bases. CDR3 nucleotide sequence: TGTGCCAGCAGGAGGACAGGGGGCCGATTTGGGGCCAACGTCCTGACTTTC. Translation: CASRRTGGRFGANVLTF.